This T cell receptor beta chain was observed in a study of shared clonotypes between healthy human individuals. Study information: CD4 naive and CD4 memory each took three plates per donor, while CD8 naive took two and CD8 memory one.

The study's findings and limits: Around 5% of naive CD4 clonotypes were common to four donors. Larger estimated richness was generally seen in naive subsets than in memory subsets.

The CDR3 runs to 14 residues. Germline lookup yields CDR1 SNHLY and CDR2 FYNNEI. J gave up 2 bases and V 6 bases, and 5 bases lay outside the gene matches. About this clone itself: Its antigen is as yet unknown.

Each subset's genomic DNA was shared equally among a number of immunoSEQ plates. Profiling relied on immunoSEQ multiplex PCR, and the TCRdb table lists in-frame clones only, not all of them. The sample lists millions of clones, around 90% seen once, with 0.14% in the top ten. V usage is TRBV2 and J usage is TRBJ2-3, with 7 bases matching TRBD1. The clonotype comes from a man between 18 and 29 years old in good health. The sequenced material came from naive CD4+ T cells sorted from blood. Subset reported: CD45RA+ positively selected. The CDR3 spells CASRKTGNTDTQYF. DNA of the CDR3: TGTGCCAGCAGAAAGACAGGGAACACAGATACGCAGTATTTT. The whole variable domain, remainder taken from reference TRBV2 and TRBJ2-3, is EPEVTQTPSHQVTQMGQEVILRCVPISNHLYFYWYRQILGQKVEFLVSFYNNEISEKSEIFDDQFSVERPDGSNFTLKIRSTKLEDSAMYFCASRKTGNTDTQYFGPGTRLTVL.